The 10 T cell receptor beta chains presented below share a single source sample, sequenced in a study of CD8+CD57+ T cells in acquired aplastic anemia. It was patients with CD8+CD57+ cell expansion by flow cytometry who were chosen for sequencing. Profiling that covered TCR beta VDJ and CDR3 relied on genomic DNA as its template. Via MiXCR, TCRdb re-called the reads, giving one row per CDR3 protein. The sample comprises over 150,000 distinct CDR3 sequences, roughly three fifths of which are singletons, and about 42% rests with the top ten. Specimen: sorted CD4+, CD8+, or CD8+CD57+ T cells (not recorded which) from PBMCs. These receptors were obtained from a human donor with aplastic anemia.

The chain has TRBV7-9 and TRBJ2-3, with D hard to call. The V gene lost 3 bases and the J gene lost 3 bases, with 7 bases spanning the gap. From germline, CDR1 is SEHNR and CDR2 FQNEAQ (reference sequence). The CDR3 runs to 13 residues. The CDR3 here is CASSFTETDTQYF. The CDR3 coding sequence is TGTGCCAGCAGCTTTACCGAGACAGATACGCAGTATTTT.

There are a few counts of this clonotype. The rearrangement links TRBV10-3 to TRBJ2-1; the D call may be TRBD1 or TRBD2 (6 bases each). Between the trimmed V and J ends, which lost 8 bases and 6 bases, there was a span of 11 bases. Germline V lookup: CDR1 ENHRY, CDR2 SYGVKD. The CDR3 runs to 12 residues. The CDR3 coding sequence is TGTGCCATCGGTGGAGGGGGCAATGAGCAGTTCTTC. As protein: CAIGGGGNEQFF.

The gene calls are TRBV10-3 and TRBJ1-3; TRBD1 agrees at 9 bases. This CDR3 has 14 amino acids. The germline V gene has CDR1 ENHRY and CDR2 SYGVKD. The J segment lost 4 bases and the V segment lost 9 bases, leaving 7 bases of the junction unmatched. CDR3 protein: CAITGGLTGNTIYF. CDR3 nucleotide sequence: TGTGCCATAACAGGGGGCTTGACCGGAAACACCATATATTTT.

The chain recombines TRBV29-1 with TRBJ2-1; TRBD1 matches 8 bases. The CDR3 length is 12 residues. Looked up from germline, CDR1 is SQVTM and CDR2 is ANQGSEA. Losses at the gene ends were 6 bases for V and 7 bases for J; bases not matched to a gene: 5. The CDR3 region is CSVARTGNEQFF. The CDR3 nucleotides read TGCAGCGTCGCAAGGACAGGGAATGAGCAGTTCTTC.

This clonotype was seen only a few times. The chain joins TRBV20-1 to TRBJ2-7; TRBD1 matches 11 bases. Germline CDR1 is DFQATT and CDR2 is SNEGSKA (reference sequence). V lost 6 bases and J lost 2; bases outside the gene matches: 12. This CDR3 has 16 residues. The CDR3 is CSALPPGQGGPYEQYF. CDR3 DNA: TGCAGTGCCCTTCCCCCGGGACAGGGGGGTCCCTACGAGCAGTACTTC.

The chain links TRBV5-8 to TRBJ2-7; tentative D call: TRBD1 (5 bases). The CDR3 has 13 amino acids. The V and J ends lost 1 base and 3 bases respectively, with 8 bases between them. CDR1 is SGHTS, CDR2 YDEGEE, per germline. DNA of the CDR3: TGTGCCAGCAGCTTGAGACAGTACTACGAGCAGTACTTC. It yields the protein CASSLRQYYEQYF.

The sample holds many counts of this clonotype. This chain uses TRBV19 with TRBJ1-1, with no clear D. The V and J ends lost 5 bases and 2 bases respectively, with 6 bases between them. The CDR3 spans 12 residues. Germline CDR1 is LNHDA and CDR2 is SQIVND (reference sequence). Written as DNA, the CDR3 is TGTGCCAGTAGTCCCTCTAACACTGAAGCTTTCTTT. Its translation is CASSPSNTEAFF.

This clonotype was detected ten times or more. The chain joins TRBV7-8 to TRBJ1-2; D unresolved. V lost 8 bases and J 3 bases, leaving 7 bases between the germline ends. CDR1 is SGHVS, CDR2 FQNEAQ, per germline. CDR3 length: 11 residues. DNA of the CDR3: TGTGCCAGCGGCGGATACTATGGCTACACCTTC. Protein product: CASGGYYGYTF.

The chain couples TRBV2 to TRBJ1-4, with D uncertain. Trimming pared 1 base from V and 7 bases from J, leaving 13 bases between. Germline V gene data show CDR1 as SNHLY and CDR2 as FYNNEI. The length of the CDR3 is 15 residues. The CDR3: CASSEGGSRSEKLFF. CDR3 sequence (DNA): TGTGCCAGCAGTGAAGGGGGTTCAAGGAGTGAAAAACTGTTTTTT.

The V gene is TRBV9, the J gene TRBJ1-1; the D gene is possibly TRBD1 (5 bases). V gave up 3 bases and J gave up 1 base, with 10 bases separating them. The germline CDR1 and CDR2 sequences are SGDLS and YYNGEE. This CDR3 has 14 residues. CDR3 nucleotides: TGTGCCAGCAGCGCACAGGTCAGGAACACTGAAGCTTTCTTT. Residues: CASSAQVRNTEAFF.